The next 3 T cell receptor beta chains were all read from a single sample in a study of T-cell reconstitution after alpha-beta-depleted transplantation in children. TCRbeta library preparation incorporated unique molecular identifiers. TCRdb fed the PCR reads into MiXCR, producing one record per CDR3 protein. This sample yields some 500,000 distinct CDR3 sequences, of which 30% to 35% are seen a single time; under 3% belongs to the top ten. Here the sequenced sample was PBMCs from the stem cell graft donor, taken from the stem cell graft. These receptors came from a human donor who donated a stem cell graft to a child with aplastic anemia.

CDR3: CASSPGTFSGGYTF. CDR3 nucleotide sequence: TGTGCCAGCAGTCCAGGAACATTTTCGGGTGGCTACACCTTC. The chain couples TRBV12-3 or TRBV12-4 to TRBJ1-2; no firm D call. V lost 5 bases and J lost 7, with 17 bases in between. This CDR3 is 14 amino acids long.

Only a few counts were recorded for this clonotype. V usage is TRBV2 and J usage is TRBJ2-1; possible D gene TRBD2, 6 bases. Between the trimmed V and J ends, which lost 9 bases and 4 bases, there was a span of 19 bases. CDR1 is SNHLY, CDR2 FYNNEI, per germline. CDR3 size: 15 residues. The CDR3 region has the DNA TGTGCCAGTACTGCTAGCGATGGGTCTTACAATGAGCAGTTCTTC. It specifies CASTASDGSYNEQFF.

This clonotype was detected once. The CDR3 reads CASSQTIATGHINIQYF. DNA for the CDR3: TGCGCCAGCAGCCAAACAATTGCTACGGGACATATAAACATTCAGTACTTC. This rearrangement joins TRBV4-3 to TRBJ2-4, with D tentatively TRBD1 (6 bases). The V end was cut by 2 bases, the J end by 6 bases, with 20 bases between. Germline V gives CDR1 LGHNA, CDR2 YSLEER. CDR3 size: 17 residues.